These 30 T cell receptor beta chains came from one sample sequenced in a study of early T cells in non-severe SARS-CoV-2 infection. Via MiXCR, TCRdb re-called the 5' RACE reads, giving one row per CDR3 protein. The sample yields 80,000 to 95,000 distinct CDR3 sequences, over 12% seen once. What was sequenced was whole blood. The source is an adult who was a healthcare worker with PCR-confirmed SARS-CoV-2 infection or an uninfected control (not recorded which).

A few counts support this clonotype. This rearrangement joins TRBV5-4 to TRBJ1-6, with D possibly matching TRBD1 (6 bases). Trimming cost V 2 bases and J 7 bases, with 13 bases left between them. This CDR3 contains 15 residues. Germline V gene data show CDR1 as SGHNT and CDR2 as YYREEE (reference sequence). The DNA of the CDR3 is TGTGCCAGCAGCTTATGGGACATTAGGAATTCACCCCTCCACTTT. This codes for CASSLWDIRNSPLHF.

The rearrangement links TRBV6-2 or TRBV6-3 to TRBJ2-7, with 9 bases fitting TRBD2. This CDR3 is 16 amino acids long. V lost 6 bases and J lost 2; bases outside the gene matches: 11. CDR1 and CDR2 from the germline V gene are MNHEY and SVGEGT. The CDR3 sequence is CASSRGGAGGAYEQYV. CDR3 nucleotides: TGTGCCAGCAGCCGGGGCGGAGCGGGGGGTGCCTACGAGCAGTACGTC.

V usage is TRBV29-1 and J usage is TRBJ1-1; D gene ambiguous. Germline assignment: CDR1 SQVTM and CDR2 ANQGSEA. This CDR3 is built from 11 residues. V was clipped by 4 bases and J by 3 bases, with 6 bases between them. CDR3 residues: CSVGTYTEAFF. For the CDR3, the DNA is TGCAGCGTTGGGACGTACACTGAAGCTTTCTTT.

In this sample, this clonotype turned up many times. The V and J genes are TRBV19 and TRBJ1-5; D unresolved. The CDR3 contains 16 residues. The V end was cut by 2 bases, the J end by 5 bases, with 16 bases between. CDR1 and CDR2 (germline): LNHDA, SQIVND (reference sequence). CDR3 in DNA: TGTGCCAGTAGTATAAAGTCGAAAGGCAGCCATCAGCCCCAGCATTTT. Amino acids: CASSIKSKGSHQPQHF.

This clonotype was observed a few times. The chain carries TRBV18 and TRBJ2-7; 9 bases match TRBD2. The CDR3 spans 14 residues. Losses at the gene ends were 5 bases for V and 6 bases for J; bases not matched to a gene: 8. CDR1 and CDR2 from the germline V gene are KGHSH and LQKENI. The DNA of the CDR3 is TGTGCCAGCTCAACCTCCGGGACTAGCCCCGAGCAGTACGTC. This sequence encodes CASSTSGTSPEQYV.

This clonotype has just a few counts. V gene TRBV30 combines with J gene TRBJ1-6; D possibly corresponds to TRBD1 (6 bases). From germline, CDR1 is GTSNPN and CDR2 SVGIG (reference sequence). V shed 4 bases and J shed 7 bases, with 17 bases lying between them. This CDR3 spans 15 amino acids. Here the CDR3 reads CAWITGLTRNSPLHF. The CDR3 DNA reads as TGTGCCTGGATCACAGGGTTAACGCGAAATTCACCCCTCCACTTT.

V and J are TRBV5-1 and TRBJ1-1, with D possibly matching TRBD1 (6 bases). The CDR3 extends over 13 amino acids. The germline gives CDR1 SGHRS, CDR2 YFSETQ. Between the trimmed V and J ends, which lost 5 bases and 1 base, there was a span of 9 bases. CDR3 loop: CASSGQPNTEAFF. DNA of the CDR3: TGCGCCAGCAGTGGACAGCCGAACACTGAAGCTTTCTTT.

The chain recombines TRBV4-1 with TRBJ2-1; 16 bases are shared with TRBD2. Per the germline V gene, CDR1 is MGHRA and CDR2 is YSYEKL. V dropped 3 bases and J dropped 7; count of bases not matched to a gene: 12. CDR3 size: 19 residues. The chain's CDR3 is CASSHPGLAGGPNRNEQFF. The DNA for the CDR3 is TGCGCCAGCAGCCACCCGGGACTAGCGGGGGGGCCTAATAGAAATGAGCAGTTCTTC.

This clonotype was detected ten times or more. The chain is built from TRBV12-3 or TRBV12-4 and TRBJ2-1, with D perhaps matching TRBD2 (5 bases). V lost 7 bases, J lost 0 bases, and 13 bases lay in between. The CDR3 totals 15 residues. The CDR3 DNA follows: TGTGCCAGCAAACGGACGGGGAGCTCCTACAATGAGCAGTTCTTC. Translating it yields CASKRTGSSYNEQFF.

The chain carries TRBV2 and TRBJ1-6; 11 bases align to TRBD1. The CDR3 runs to 14 residues. V was clipped by 6 bases and J by 10 bases; unmatched bases: 5. Germline CDR1 SNHLY, CDR2 FYNNEI. The CDR3 DNA reads TGTGCCAGCAGGGACAGGGGGCAAGAGTCACCCCTCCACTTT. Amino acids: CASRDRGQESPLHF.

This clonotype came up many times. The chain joins TRBV6-1 to TRBJ1-2, with 8 bases that match TRBD1. The CDR3 runs to 15 residues. V shed 1 base and J 5 bases; nucleotides not matched to a gene: 6. Germline CDR1 MNHNS, CDR2 SASEGT. The CDR3 loop is CASSEVAGGAYGYTF. CDR3 coding DNA: TGTGCCAGCAGTGAAGTGGCAGGGGGCGCGTATGGCTACACCTTC.

The V gene is TRBV30, the J gene TRBJ1-6, with no clear D. Trimming shortened V by 7 bases and J by 7 bases, and 14 bases separated the two germline ends. This CDR3 is 13 amino acids long. The germline CDR1 and CDR2 sequences are GTSNPN and SVGIG (reference sequence). CDR3 in amino acids: CASARRGNSPLHF. For the CDR3, the DNA is TGTGCCTCAGCTCGACGAGGGAATTCACCCCTCCACTTT.

This clonotype was recorded at least ten times. For the CDR3, the DNA is TGCAGTGCTAGGGGGGACAGAGCAAGTGAAGCTTTCTTT. Its translation is CSARGDRASEAFF. The chain carries TRBV20-1 and TRBJ1-1, with TRBD1 matching over 7 bases. Trimming took 3 bases from V and 7 from J; bases not matched to a gene: 8. The CDR3 loop spans 13 amino acids. Germline V gives CDR1 DFQATT, CDR2 SNEGSKA (reference sequence).

In its sample, this clonotype was seen a few times. The rearrangement links TRBV5-8 to TRBJ2-5; the D call may be TRBD1 or TRBD2 (5 bases each). The CDR3 totals 17 residues. The ends were cut back, 4 bases at V and 2 bases at J, with 21 bases in the middle. From germline, CDR1 is SGHTS and CDR2 YDEGEE. CDR3 loop: CASSLGVSLGVQETQYF. CDR3 bases: TGTGCCAGCAGCCTGGGGGTATCGCTGGGGGTACAAGAGACCCAGTACTTC.

The rearrangement uses TRBV2 and TRBJ2-1; 7 nucleotides match TRBD2. V lost 6 bases to trimming and J lost 6 bases; unmatched junction nucleotides: 8. CDR3 length equals 14 residues. CDR1 and CDR2 (germline): SNHLY, FYNNEI. The CDR3 coding sequence is TGTGCCAGCAGCAGGCGGGGGATTAGCAATGAGCAGTTCTTC. Translating gives CASSRRGISNEQFF.

The chain joins TRBV29-1 to TRBJ2-1; TRBD1 aligns across 8 bases. Germline V gene lookup returns CDR1 SQVTM and CDR2 ANQGSEA. After removal of 1 base from V and 5 bases from J, the junction contained 13 bases not matched to a gene. This CDR3 region has 17 residues. The DNA of the CDR3 is TGCAGCGTTGAAGGGAGGTGGTGGGACAGGTACGACAATGAGCAGTTCTTC. Translated, it gives CSVEGRWWDRYDNEQFF.

There are many counts of this clonotype. The gene calls are TRBV9 and TRBJ2-3; D call uncertain. Looked up from germline, CDR1 is SGDLS and CDR2 is YYNGEE. The ends were cut back, 0 bases at V and 2 bases at J, with 10 bases in the middle. The CDR3 is 15 amino acids. DNA of the CDR3: TGTGCCAGCAGCGTAGTAGGGTCAGACACAGATACGCAGTATTTT. Translating it yields CASSVVGSDTDTQYF.

This clonotype was counted between two and nine times. V usage is TRBV7-8 and J usage is TRBJ1-2; the D is unclear. The CDR3 extends over 12 amino acids. CDR1 is SGHVS, CDR2 FQNEAQ, per germline. V was pared by 5 bases and J by 8 bases, with 12 bases between. The CDR3 nucleotides read TGTGCCAGCAGCCGAAACACCGGCGGCTACACCTTC. Translating gives CASSRNTGGYTF.

The table lists this clonotype with many counts. The chain couples TRBV9 to TRBJ2-1; TRBD2 matches 12 bases. Trimming took 1 base from V and 0 from J; bases not matched to a gene: 11. This CDR3 has 20 residues. Germline V gives CDR1 SGDLS, CDR2 YYNGEE. CDR3 DNA: TGTGCCAGCAGCGTACCGACTAGCGGGGGCGATTATCGCTCCTACAATGAGCAGTTCTTC. As protein: CASSVPTSGGDYRSYNEQFF.

The rearrangement links TRBV6-6 to TRBJ2-6; 9 positions agree with TRBD1. This CDR3 has 18 residues. The germline gives CDR1 MNHNY, CDR2 SVGAGI (reference sequence). V lost 7 bases and J lost 0; bases outside the gene matches: 10. The CDR3 reads CASNEGQGITSGANVLTF. CDR3 sequence (DNA): TGTGCCAGCAACGAAGGACAGGGGATTACCTCTGGGGCCAACGTCCTGACTTTC.

This clonotype was counted a few times. The chain has TRBV20-1 and TRBJ2-1; D is unresolved. The CDR3 has 13 amino acids. In germline, CDR1 is DFQATT, CDR2 SNEGSKA (reference sequence). V lost 6 bases, J lost 6 bases, and 15 bases lay in between. CDR3 nucleotides: TGCAGTGCCCGCAAGGCCGGCGGCAATGAGCAGTTCTTC. Amino acids: CSARKAGGNEQFF.

This clonotype occurred many times. The rearrangement uses TRBV2 and TRBJ1-4; D call uncertain. The V end was cut by 2 bases, the J end by 10 bases, with 14 bases between. Germline lookup yields CDR1 SNHLY and CDR2 FYNNEI. CDR3 length: 14 amino acids. The DNA for the CDR3 is TGTGCCAGCAGTGAATCGTCCGGGATTCGAAAACTGTTTTTT. It encodes CASSESSGIRKLFF.

The chain combines TRBV20-1 with TRBJ2-5, with D tentatively TRBD1 or TRBD2 (5 bases each). Deletions cut 0 bases from V and 4 bases from J, with 15 bases between. CDR1 DFQATT and CDR2 SNEGSKA come from the germline V gene (reference sequence). This CDR3 contains 15 residues. CDR3 nucleotides: TGCAGTGCTAGAGAAGGGACCGATCTGGTAGAGACCCAGTACTTC. Its translation: CSAREGTDLVETQYF.

The chain links TRBV12-5 to TRBJ1-1; D uncertain. CDR3 length equals 15 residues. Deletions cut 0 bases from V and 6 bases from J, with 14 bases between. The germline gives CDR1 LGHNT, CDR2 FRNRAP. Here the CDR3 DNA reads TGTGCTAGTGGTTTGGTACAGCCTGGGCGCGCTGAAGCTTTCTTT. Its translation is CASGLVQPGRAEAFF.

CDR3 coding DNA: TGTGCCAGCAGAGCGCAGGTGGCCAACGTCCTGACTTTC. Its translation: CASRAQVANVLTF. This chain uses TRBV27 with TRBJ2-6; D uncertain. CDR1 and CDR2 from the germline V gene are MNHEY and SMNVEV (reference sequence). V lost 6 bases, J lost 6 bases, and 9 bases lay in between. The CDR3 is 13 residues long.

V is TRBV10-3 and J is TRBJ2-1; D is ambiguous. V was pared by 6 bases and J by 9 bases, with 15 bases between. The CDR3 is 13 residues long. Germline V gene sequence: CDR1 ENHRY, CDR2 SYGVKD. This CDR3 is CAIRLTEVAEQFF. The CDR3 nucleotides read TGTGCCATCAGATTGACCGAAGTGGCTGAGCAGTTCTTC.

The rearrangement joins TRBV6-7 to TRBJ2-3; 8 bases are a match to TRBD1. TRBV6-7 is given ORF status, its function remaining uncertain. V trimming: 11 bases; J trimming: 1 base; junction bases outside the gene matches: 14. The CDR3 contains 16 residues. The CDR3 here is CASAGQGATRTDTQYF. The CDR3 region has the DNA TGTGCCTCCGCCGGACAGGGCGCCACACGCACAGATACGCAGTATTTT.

This clonotype occurred a few times. The CDR3, as DNA: TGTGCCAGCAATCCCGGGGGCTACGAGCAGTACGTC. This encodes CASNPGGYEQYV. The V and J genes are TRBV2 and TRBJ2-7; D is perhaps TRBD2 (6 bases). Germline CDR1 SNHLY, CDR2 FYNNEI. Trimming cost V 7 bases and J 3 bases, with 10 bases left between them. The CDR3 has 12 amino acids.

The chain employs TRBV12-3 or TRBV12-4 and TRBJ2-3; D ambiguous. V was shortened by 7 bases and J by 6 bases, with 17 bases between the two germline ends. CDR3 size: 14 residues. DNA of the CDR3: TGTGCCAGCACCCTTAGCTCGGCACGGGATACGCAGTATTTT. It yields the protein CASTLSSARDTQYF.

The gene calls are TRBV29-1 and TRBJ2-3; TRBD1 agrees at 11 bases. J lost 5 bases, V lost 7 bases, and 8 bases had no gene match. CDR1 SQVTM and CDR2 ANQGSEA come from the germline V gene. The CDR3 runs to 14 residues. CDR3 nucleotides: TGCAGCGAATGGACAGGGGGCACAGGAGATACGCAGTATTTT. Its translation is CSEWTGGTGDTQYF.